This T cell receptor (beta chain) was retrieved from a study of T cell repertoires in cytomegalovirus infection. Study background: The authors relied on CMV epitopes, both recently identified HLA-C-restricted and well-studied HLA-B-restricted. It can be stated that public TCR beta signatures indicated CMV infection as well as a matching HLA type. General study findings and limits: Identification of carriers of CMV plus the relevant HLA was performed using cumulative public TCR beta family frequency. Across the ex vivo response, the dominant clonotypes were HLA-C-restricted CMV-specific TCR beta clonotypes.

The V end lost 8 bases, the J end lost 3 bases, and 14 bases lay between the germline ends. Germline V gene lookup returns CDR1 MNHNY and CDR2 SVGAGI (reference sequence). This CDR3 comprises 14 residues. TCRdb fed the reads into MiXCR, producing one record per CDR3 protein. The table records nearly 700,000 distinct CDR3 sequences, around 32% of them present only once. This clonotype was recorded a few times. Its target is unknown. The chain uses TRBV6-6 and TRBJ1-5; D ambiguous. Sequencing was performed on cultured PBMCs, taken from culture after CMV antigen stimulation. The sequence derives from a human donor in good health (CMV status not recorded). Some clones in this sample may be carry-over from other donors' samples. The CDR3 DNA sequence: TGTGCCAGCGCCCGGAGGCAGATCAATCAGCCCCAGCATTTT. This encodes CASARRQINQPQHF.